This is a list of T cell receptor beta chains from one sample in a study of cytomegalovirus exposure and HLA in healthy donors. The data were produced by immunoSEQ multiplex PCR, yet TCRdb's version contains in-frame clones alone and is incomplete. Of about 89,000 clones detected, over 60% appear once; the ten largest clones hold more than 3%. Material: PBMCs. Receptors originate from a man aged 30 to 39 in good health and CMV-seronegative. CDR3s include the opening cysteine and the closing phenylalanine or tryptophan. Fields, in order: clone size, V gene, J gene, D gene, CDR3 protein, CDR3 DNA. A D gene is named only where the DNA matches it firmly. A row's size may be missing; if present it is once, few, many or a size class.

clone_size: -
v_call: TRBV4-3
j_call: TRBJ2-7
d_call: -
cdr3_aa: CASSQRGTNYEQYF
cdr3_nt: TGCGCCAGCAGCCAACGGGGGACCAACTACGAGCAGTACTTC

clone_size: -
v_call: TRBV28
j_call: TRBJ1-2
d_call: TRBD1
cdr3_aa: CASSSGQGRGYTF
cdr3_nt: TGTGCCAGCAGTTCCGGACAGGGTCGCGGCTACACCTTC

clone_size: -
v_call: TRBV10-2
j_call: TRBJ1-2
d_call: TRBD1
cdr3_aa: CASSLQGEGYTF
cdr3_nt: TGCGCCAGCAGTCTACAGGGGGAAGGCTACACCTTC

clone_size: few
v_call: TRBV28
j_call: TRBJ2-7
d_call: -
cdr3_aa: CASSLNAGSDGISYEQYF
cdr3_nt: TGTGCCAGCAGTTTGAACGCAGGGTCGGATGGGATTTCCTACGAGCAGTACTTC

clone_size: -
v_call: TRBV9
j_call: TRBJ1-2
d_call: -
cdr3_aa: CASSGTAGNYGYTF
cdr3_nt: TGTGCCAGCAGCGGGACGGCGGGGAACTATGGCTACACCTTC

clone_size: -
v_call: TRBV6-6
j_call: TRBJ1-5
d_call: TRBD1
cdr3_aa: CASRFDRAGQPQHF
cdr3_nt: TGTGCCAGCAGGTTTGACAGGGCGGGTCAGCCCCAGCATTTT

clone_size: few
v_call: TRBV5-4
j_call: TRBJ2-2
d_call: -
cdr3_aa: CASSLGWANTGELFF
cdr3_nt: TGTGCCAGCAGCTTGGGTTGGGCTAACACCGGGGAGCTGTTTTTT

clone_size: -
v_call: TRBV7-9
j_call: TRBJ1-3
d_call: -
cdr3_aa: CASREGTGNTIYF
cdr3_nt: TGTGCCAGCAGGGAGGGGACTGGAAACACCATATATTTT

clone_size: -
v_call: TRBV11-2
j_call: TRBJ2-5
d_call: TRBD1
cdr3_aa: CANEWTGVGETQYF
cdr3_nt: TGTGCCAACGAGTGGACAGGGGTCGGGGAGACCCAGTACTTC

clone_size: -
v_call: TRBV7-2
j_call: TRBJ1-1
d_call: -
cdr3_aa: CASRPTRRVGAFF
cdr3_nt: TGTGCCAGCAGGCCAACACGCAGGGTAGGAGCTTTCTTT

clone_size: -
v_call: TRBV10-3
j_call: TRBJ1-4
d_call: TRBD1
cdr3_aa: CAIWEGTVNEKLFF
cdr3_nt: TGTGCCATCTGGGAAGGGACAGTTAATGAAAAACTGTTTTTT

clone_size: few
v_call: TRBV7-9
j_call: TRBJ2-2
d_call: -
cdr3_aa: CSSSQDRNTGELFF
cdr3_nt: TGTTCCAGCAGCCAGGACAGAAACACCGGGGAGCTGTTTTTT

clone_size: -
v_call: TRBV10-2
j_call: TRBJ2-1
d_call: TRBD2
cdr3_aa: CASSESLRTSGPSSYNEQFF
cdr3_nt: TGCGCCAGCAGTGAGTCTCTTAGGACTAGCGGCCCGAGCTCCTACAATGAGCAGTTCTTC

clone_size: -
v_call: TRBV7-2
j_call: TRBJ2-2
d_call: -
cdr3_aa: CASSSTGGAGELFF
cdr3_nt: TGTGCCAGCAGCTCCACAGGGGGGGCCGGGGAGCTGTTTTTT

clone_size: -
v_call: TRBV29-1
j_call: TRBJ2-1
d_call: TRBD1
cdr3_aa: CSVEPTGESSYNEQFF
cdr3_nt: TGCAGCGTTGAACCCACAGGGGAATCATCCTACAATGAGCAGTTCTTC

clone_size: -
v_call: TRBV21-1
j_call: TRBJ2-5
d_call: -
cdr3_aa: CASSILIRGTQYF
cdr3_nt: TGTGCCAGCAGCATACTAATAAGGGGGACCCAGTACTTC

clone_size: -
v_call: TRBV7-9
j_call: TRBJ2-7
d_call: -
cdr3_aa: CASSLQGSGQYF
cdr3_nt: TGTGCCAGCAGCTTACAGGGATCAGGGCAGTACTTC

clone_size: few
v_call: TRBV28
j_call: TRBJ2-1
d_call: TRBD2
cdr3_aa: CASSQYRLAGGQHNEQFF
cdr3_nt: TGTGCCAGCAGTCAATACCGACTAGCGGGGGGCCAACACAATGAGCAGTTCTTC

clone_size: -
v_call: TRBV6-1
j_call: TRBJ2-2
d_call: TRBD1
cdr3_aa: CASSDGTGEAGELFF
cdr3_nt: TGTGCCAGCAGTGACGGGACAGGGGAGGCCGGGGAGCTGTTTTTT

clone_size: -
v_call: TRBV11-2
j_call: TRBJ2-7
d_call: TRBD1
cdr3_aa: CASSSPDRAVTYEQYF
cdr3_nt: TGTGCCAGCAGCTCTCCCGACAGGGCGGTAACCTACGAGCAGTACTTC

clone_size: once
v_call: TRBV7-7
j_call: TRBJ2-2
d_call: -
cdr3_aa: CASSLGQGNTGELFF
cdr3_nt: TGTGCTAGCAGCTTGGGACAAGGGAACACCGGGGAGCTGTTTTTT

clone_size: -
v_call: TRBV6-1
j_call: TRBJ2-7
d_call: TRBD1
cdr3_aa: CASSSPGQGTYEQYF
cdr3_nt: TGTGCCAGCAGTTCCCCGGGACAGGGCACCTACGAGCAGTACTTC

clone_size: -
v_call: TRBV27
j_call: TRBJ2-1
d_call: -
cdr3_aa: CASSLSSGTEQFF
cdr3_nt: TGTGCCAGCAGTTTATCATCTGGGACAGAGCAGTTCTTC

clone_size: -
v_call: TRBV29-1
j_call: TRBJ2-5
d_call: TRBD1
cdr3_aa: CSVLGDRDQETQYF
cdr3_nt: TGCAGCGTACTAGGGGACAGGGACCAAGAGACCCAGTACTTC

clone_size: -
v_call: TRBV19
j_call: TRBJ2-3
d_call: TRBD2
cdr3_aa: CASSSLAVDTQYF
cdr3_nt: TGTGCCAGTAGTTCGCTAGCGGTGGATACGCAGTATTTT

clone_size: once
v_call: TRBV19
j_call: TRBJ1-2
d_call: TRBD1
cdr3_aa: CASSALNPPGQGRFYGYTF
cdr3_nt: TGTGCCAGTAGTGCTTTAAATCCCCCGGGACAGGGACGATTCTATGGCTACACCTTC

clone_size: -
v_call: TRBV20-1
j_call: TRBJ2-7
d_call: -
cdr3_aa: CSASGSYEQYF
cdr3_nt: TGCAGTGCTTCCGGGAGCTACGAGCAGTACTTC

clone_size: -
v_call: TRBV5-1
j_call: TRBJ2-5
d_call: TRBD1
cdr3_aa: CASSLGQGPRYQETQYF
cdr3_nt: TGCGCCAGCAGCTTAGGACAGGGGCCCCGGTACCAAGAGACCCAGTACTTC

clone_size: -
v_call: TRBV5-6
j_call: TRBJ2-5
d_call: -
cdr3_aa: CASSLAGTAEETQYF
cdr3_nt: TGTGCCAGCAGCTTGGCTGGCACCGCAGAAGAGACCCAGTACTTC

clone_size: -
v_call: TRBV28
j_call: TRBJ2-7
d_call: TRBD1
cdr3_aa: CASSTPGQGFDEQYF
cdr3_nt: TGTGCCAGCAGCACTCCGGGACAGGGGTTCGACGAGCAGTACTTC

clone_size: once
v_call: TRBV25-1
j_call: TRBJ2-7
d_call: -
cdr3_aa: CASSRDTYEQYF
cdr3_nt: TGTGCCAGCAGCCGGGATACCTACGAGCAGTACTTC

clone_size: -
v_call: TRBV11-2
j_call: TRBJ2-1
d_call: -
cdr3_aa: CASSLGVAGLGNEQFF
cdr3_nt: TGTGCCAGCAGCTTAGGCGTGGCGGGATTAGGCAATGAGCAGTTCTTC

clone_size: few
v_call: TRBV18
j_call: TRBJ2-7
d_call: -
cdr3_aa: CASSPGGATTYEQYF
cdr3_nt: TGTGCCAGCTCACCAGGGGGGGCGACTACTTACGAGCAGTACTTC

clone_size: once
v_call: TRBV7-2
j_call: TRBJ2-7
d_call: -
cdr3_aa: CASSVQSYEQYF
cdr3_nt: TGTGCCAGCAGCGTACAGAGCTACGAGCAGTACTTC

clone_size: -
v_call: TRBV7-2
j_call: TRBJ2-5
d_call: TRBD1
cdr3_aa: CASSFGQVSSVQETQYF
cdr3_nt: TGTGCCAGCAGCTTCGGACAGGTCTCTTCCGTACAAGAGACCCAGTACTTC

clone_size: -
v_call: TRBV5-4
j_call: TRBJ2-7
d_call: TRBD1
cdr3_aa: CASSLGQAYSYEQYF
cdr3_nt: TGTGCCAGCAGCCTAGGACAGGCCTACTCCTACGAGCAGTACTTC

clone_size: many
v_call: TRBV19
j_call: TRBJ1-1
d_call: TRBD1
cdr3_aa: CASRSVTGFYFGVNTEAFF
cdr3_nt: TGTGCCAGTAGATCCGTGACAGGGTTTTACTTTGGGGTGAACACTGAAGCTTTCTTT

clone_size: -
v_call: TRBV5-1
j_call: TRBJ2-5
d_call: TRBD2
cdr3_aa: CASSFGSQRGETQYF
cdr3_nt: TGCGCCAGCAGCTTTGGCTCCCAGCGGGGAGAGACCCAGTACTTC

clone_size: -
v_call: TRBV7-2
j_call: TRBJ2-2
d_call: TRBD2
cdr3_aa: CASSRGLGAGELFF
cdr3_nt: TGTGCCAGCAGCCGAGGACTAGGTGCCGGGGAGCTGTTTTTT

clone_size: -
v_call: TRBV4-2
j_call: TRBJ1-3
d_call: -
cdr3_aa: CASSQEVFGVSGNTIYF
cdr3_nt: TGTGCCAGCAGCCAAGAAGTTTTCGGGGTCTCTGGAAACACCATATATTTT

clone_size: -
v_call: TRBV6-5
j_call: TRBJ2-7
d_call: -
cdr3_aa: CATHGGGTYEQYF
cdr3_nt: TGTGCCACACATGGGGGGGGCACCTACGAGCAGTACTTC

clone_size: -
v_call: TRBV6-4
j_call: TRBJ2-3
d_call: TRBD2
cdr3_aa: CASSVGLAETQYF
cdr3_nt: TGTGCCAGCAGTGTCGGACTAGCCGAGACGCAGTATTTT

clone_size: -
v_call: TRBV7-9
j_call: TRBJ2-7
d_call: -
cdr3_aa: CASSSNYEQYF
cdr3_nt: TGTGCCAGCAGCTCAAACTACGAGCAGTACTTC

clone_size: -
v_call: TRBV5-5
j_call: TRBJ2-1
d_call: TRBD1
cdr3_aa: CASRPGQTPYNEQFF
cdr3_nt: TGTGCCAGCAGACCGGGACAGACACCCTACAATGAGCAGTTCTTC

clone_size: -
v_call: TRBV19
j_call: TRBJ2-7
d_call: TRBD2
cdr3_aa: CASSTSWRGDSEQYF
cdr3_nt: TGTGCCAGTAGTACTTCTTGGCGGGGGGACTCCGAGCAGTACTTC

clone_size: -
v_call: TRBV6-5
j_call: TRBJ1-1
d_call: -
cdr3_aa: CASSYRAAAVYTEAFF
cdr3_nt: TGTGCCAGCAGTTACCGCGCTGCGGCGGTGTACACTGAAGCTTTCTTT

clone_size: -
v_call: TRBV2
j_call: TRBJ2-1
d_call: -
cdr3_aa: CASTGTESQTLYNEQFF
cdr3_nt: TGTGCCAGCACCGGGACTGAGTCACAGACACTTTACAATGAGCAGTTCTTC

clone_size: -
v_call: TRBV10-1
j_call: TRBJ2-3
d_call: -
cdr3_aa: CASSLDSGTDTQYF
cdr3_nt: TGCGCCAGCAGCCTAGACTCTGGCACAGATACGCAGTATTTT